One sample yielded the 30 T cell receptor beta chains listed below, sequenced in a study of spatial heterogeneity in lung cancer. TCRdb called the 5' RACE reads again in MiXCR, with one record for every CDR3 protein. The sample includes roughly 48,000 distinct CDR3 sequences, less than 6% of them seen just once. As to time point: sample taken at primary tumor resection. The sequencing here drew on PBMCs, taken at surgery. Receptor source: a male donor with early-stage non-small cell lung cancer.

At least ten counts were recorded for this clonotype. The V call is TRBV5-1, the J call TRBJ2-3; tentative D call: TRBD1 (6 bases). CDR1 is SGHRS and CDR2 is YFSETQ in the germline V gene. The ends were cut back, 2 bases at V and 5 bases at J, with 15 bases in the middle. This CDR3 comprises 15 residues. Written as DNA, the CDR3 is TGCGCCAGCAGCTTTTCTGGGGGCGATGGAGATACGCAGTATTTT. Its protein is CASSFSGGDGDTQYF.

In this sample, this clonotype turned up many times. This chain links TRBV5-1 with TRBJ2-7, with 11 nucleotides matching TRBD1. In germline, CDR1 is SGHRS, CDR2 YFSETQ. This CDR3 is built from 14 residues. Unmatched junction bases numbered 4, after V lost 4 bases and J lost 4 bases. CDR3 amino acids: CASSPGQGEYEQYF. DNA for the CDR3: TGCGCCAGCAGCCCGGGACAGGGGGAGTACGAGCAGTACTTC. The full variable domain, its missing parts supplied by reference TRBV5-1 and TRBJ2-7, is KAGVTQTPRYLIKTRGQQVTLSCSPISGHRSVSWYQQTPGQGLQFLFEYFSETQRNKGNFPGRFSGRQFSNSRSEMNVSTLELGDSALYLCASSPGQGEYEQYFGPGTRLTVT.

This clonotype has ten or more counts. This sequence joins TRBV6-6 and TRBJ2-7, with TRBD2 matching over 9 bases. With 5 bases clipped from V and 4 bases from J, the junction kept 6 bases outside the gene matches. CDR3 length: 14 amino acids. Germline V gene data show CDR1 as MNHNY and CDR2 as SVGAGI (reference sequence). CDR3 protein: CASSGFSGSYEQYF. In DNA form, the CDR3 reads TGTGCCAGCAGTGGGTTTAGCGGGAGTTACGAGCAGTACTTC.

This clonotype showed up many times. The rearrangement links TRBV5-6 to TRBJ2-1; D gene ambiguous. Germline CDR1 SGHDT, CDR2 YYEEEE. This CDR3 spans 11 amino acids. V was clipped by 2 bases and J by 9 bases, with 6 bases between them. The CDR3 DNA sequence: TGTGCCAGCAGCTTTCACACTGAGCAGTTCTTC. This codes for CASSFHTEQFF.

This clonotype occurred many times. This chain joins TRBV19 and TRBJ2-2; 13 nucleotides agree with TRBD2. Germline loops: CDR1 LNHDA, CDR2 SQIVND (reference sequence). The ends lost 7 bases at V and 4 bases at J; junction bases unmatched: 6. The CDR3 is made up of 16 amino acids. The CDR3 reads CASNRGTSGITGELFF. The CDR3 nucleotides are TGTGCCAGTAACAGGGGGACTAGCGGGATCACCGGGGAGCTGTTTTTT.

This clonotype was seen at least ten times. V is TRBV4-1 and J is TRBJ1-6, with D perhaps matching TRBD1 (5 bases). Germline-derived CDR1 and CDR2 are MGHRA and YSYEKL. The CDR3 totals 17 residues. Trimming took off 1 base at V and 8 bases at J, with 18 bases between the two ends. This CDR3 reads CASSQGGLGEGDSPLHF. CDR3 coding DNA: TGCGCCAGCAGCCAAGGTGGCCTAGGGGAAGGGGATTCACCCCTCCACTTT.

The table lists this clonotype with many counts. V gene TRBV10-3 combines with J gene TRBJ2-7; 7 bases match TRBD2. The CDR3 spans 15 residues. V shed 2 bases, J shed 1 base, and the junction held 5 bases outside the gene matches. Germline V CDR1 and CDR2: ENHRY, SYGVKD. CDR3 protein: CAISETSGASYEQYF. Written as DNA, the CDR3 is TGTGCCATCAGTGAGACCAGCGGGGCTTCCTACGAGCAGTACTTC.

CDR3 amino acids: CASTGRSYEQYF. Here the CDR3 DNA reads TGTGCCAGCACTGGACGTAGCTACGAGCAGTACTTC. The chain carries TRBV2 and TRBJ2-7; D remains ambiguous. Germline V lookup: CDR1 SNHLY, CDR2 FYNNEI. The V end was cut by 7 bases, the J end by 3 bases, with 10 bases between. The CDR3 is made up of 12 amino acids.

In this sample, this clonotype turned up many times. The chain joins TRBV2 to TRBJ2-5; 9 nucleotides agree with TRBD2. This CDR3 is built from 16 residues. Germline V gives CDR1 SNHLY, CDR2 FYNNEI. Trimming at V came to 3 bases and at J to 2 bases, leaving 7 bases not matched to a gene. The CDR3 DNA follows: TGTGCCAGCAGTGATCCGGGGCTAGCGGGACAAGAGACCCAGTACTTC. This codes for CASSDPGLAGQETQYF.

This clonotype was observed many times. The chain couples TRBV4-3 to TRBJ2-5; tentatively, D is TRBD1 (5 bases). V was shortened by 2 bases and J by 3 bases, with 13 bases between the two germline ends. The CDR3 covers 15 residues. Germline CDR1 is LGHNA and CDR2 is YSLEER. Written as DNA, the CDR3 is TGCGCCAGCAGCCAAACGACTCAGGGTGAAGAGACCCAGTACTTC. It translates to CASSQTTQGEETQYF.

This clonotype was counted at least ten times. The rearrangement links TRBV4-3 to TRBJ1-5; the D is unclear. CDR3 length equals 15 residues. Germline CDR1 reads LGHNA; CDR2 reads YSLEER. Trimming shortened V by 0 bases and J by 3 bases, and 9 bases separated the two germline ends. CDR3 region: CASSQDVLNNQPQHF. CDR3 DNA: TGCGCCAGCAGCCAAGATGTGCTGAACAATCAGCCCCAGCATTTT.

This clonotype was detected many times. This chain joins TRBV7-9 and TRBJ1-6, with D tentatively TRBD1 (6 bases). Trimming took 2 bases from V and 0 from J, leaving 20 bases between them. Germline loops: CDR1 SEHNR, CDR2 FQNEAQ (reference sequence). This CDR3 spans 20 amino acids. The CDR3 DNA reads TGTGCCAGCAGCTTATTCCTGGGGGCCAACCCCCTCTCCTATAATTCACCCCTCCACTTT. This gives the protein CASSLFLGANPLSYNSPLHF.

Many counts were recorded for this clonotype. The chain combines TRBV4-1 with TRBJ2-2; D ambiguous. The V end was cut by 1 base, the J end by 4 bases, with 7 bases between. Germline lookup yields CDR1 MGHRA and CDR2 YSYEKL. CDR3 length: 14 residues. The CDR3 protein is CASSQGLFTGELFF. The CDR3 DNA reads TGCGCCAGCAGCCAAGGCCTATTCACCGGGGAGCTGTTTTTT.

This clonotype was observed at least ten times. The chain carries TRBV28 and TRBJ2-4, with TRBD1 matching 10 bases. Germline CDR1 MDHEN, CDR2 SYDVKM. V dropped 9 bases and J dropped 6; count of bases not matched to a gene: 11. The CDR3 runs to 15 residues. The chain's CDR3 is CASTNPTGGANIQYF. The CDR3 coding sequence is TGTGCCAGTACCAACCCGACAGGGGGCGCAAACATTCAGTACTTC.

This clonotype occurred many times. This chain uses TRBV7-2 with TRBJ2-7; 13 positions match TRBD2. This CDR3 is 15 amino acids long. Germline V gene sequence: CDR1 SGHTA, CDR2 FQGNSA. V lost 5 bases, J lost 5 bases, and 6 bases stayed unmatched. CDR3 in DNA: TGTGCCAGCAGCCCTGGACTAGCGGGAGCGCACGAGCAGTACTTC. Its translation: CASSPGLAGAHEQYF.

This clonotype was recorded at least ten times. The chain recombines TRBV7-2 with TRBJ2-7, with D perhaps TRBD1 (5 bases). The germline V and J ends were trimmed by 6 bases and 0 bases, with 9 bases remaining between them. The CDR3 spans 13 residues. Germline V gives CDR1 SGHTA, CDR2 FQGNSA. The CDR3 loop reads CASRMGPSYEQYF. The CDR3 bases are TGTGCCAGCAGAATGGGGCCCTCCTACGAGCAGTACTTC.

This clonotype was recorded at least ten times. The rearrangement joins TRBV27 to TRBJ1-4; D gene ambiguous. Trimming stripped 0 bases from V and 1 base from J, with 6 bases between. Germline V gene sequence: CDR1 MNHEY, CDR2 SMNVEV (reference sequence). CDR3 length equals 15 residues. DNA of the CDR3: TGTGCCAGCAGTTTATCCCGCCGAACTAATGAAAAACTGTTTTTT. Amino acid sequence: CASSLSRRTNEKLFF.

This clonotype occurred many times. The J gene is TRBJ1-1, the V gene TRBV12-3 or TRBV12-4; maybe TRBD1 (5 bases). Trimming shortened V by 3 bases and J by 4 bases, and 12 bases separated the two germline ends. This CDR3 comprises 14 residues. The CDR3 here is CASSFWGFGTEAFF. CDR3 nucleotides: TGTGCCAGCAGTTTTTGGGGCTTCGGCACTGAAGCTTTCTTT.

This clonotype appeared many times. The chain employs TRBV5-4 and TRBJ2-1, with D maybe TRBD2 (6 bases). The CDR3 has 17 residues. Trimming removed 0 bases at V and 0 bases at J, with 13 bases between. Germline V gene data show CDR1 as SGHNT and CDR2 as YYREEE (reference sequence). DNA of the CDR3: TGTGCCAGCAGCTTGGGGGGTAGCGGCTCCTCCTACAATGAGCAGTTCTTC. Protein product: CASSLGGSGSSYNEQFF. Filled out from reference TRBV5-4 and TRBJ2-1, the complete variable domain reads ETGVTQSPTHLIKTRGQQVTLRCSSQSGHNTVSWYQQALGQGPQFIFQYYREEENGRGNFPPRFSGLQFPNYSSELNVNALELDDSALYLCASSLGGSGSSYNEQFFGPGTRLTVL.

Ten or more counts support this clonotype. This rearrangement joins TRBV6-2 or TRBV6-3 to TRBJ2-1, with TRBD2 matching 9 bases. The CDR3 extends over 13 amino acids. Trimming took 8 bases from V and 8 from J; bases not matched to a gene: 7. Germline assignment: CDR1 MNHEY and CDR2 SVGEGT. CDR3 in amino acids: CASRAGGIHEQFF. The CDR3 coding sequence is TGTGCCAGCCGAGCGGGGGGTATTCATGAGCAGTTCTTC.

This clonotype occurred many times. This rearrangement joins TRBV5-1 to TRBJ2-7, with D uncertain. This CDR3 has 12 amino acids. The V end was cut by 3 bases, the J end by 2 bases, with 6 bases between. Germline CDR1 and CDR2: SGHRS and YFSETQ. The CDR3 DNA is TGCGCCAGCAGCTCTATACCCTACGAGCAGTACTTC. Protein product: CASSSIPYEQYF.

This clonotype was recorded many times. The chain has TRBV6-1 and TRBJ2-3; TRBD2 matches at 13 bases. Germline V gene lookup returns CDR1 MNHNS and CDR2 SASEGT. The CDR3 totals 15 residues. Trimming cost V 7 bases and J 11 bases; bases outside gene matches: 12. CDR3 sequence reads: CASTPGLAGDRMQYF. The CDR3 DNA follows: TGTGCCAGCACTCCCGGACTAGCGGGGGACCGTATGCAGTATTTT.

This clonotype came up many times. The chain combines TRBV7-8 with TRBJ2-5, with TRBD2 matching 9 bases. The CDR3 consists of 16 residues. CDR1 and CDR2 from the germline V gene are SGHVS and FQNEAQ. V lost 2 bases, J lost 2 bases, and 6 bases stayed unmatched. The CDR3 nucleotides are TGTGCCAGCAGCTTATTCCTCCTAGCGGGACAAGAGACCCAGTACTTC. As protein: CASSLFLLAGQETQYF. The full variable domain, completed using reference TRBV7-8 and TRBJ2-5, is GAGVSQSPRYKVAKRGQDVALRCDPISGHVSLFWYQQALGQGPEFLTYFQNEAQLDKSGLPSDRFFAERPEGSVSTLKIQRTQQEDSAVYLCASSLFLLAGQETQYFGPGTRLLVL.

This clonotype was recorded a few times. The V gene is TRBV6-1, the J gene TRBJ2-1; TRBD2 might be the D (6 bases). V dropped 8 bases and J dropped 7 bases, with 21 bases sitting between them. The CDR3 is made up of 15 amino acids. The germline V gene encodes CDR1 MNHNS and CDR2 SASEGT. The CDR3 sequence: CASWTGTAQGNEQFF. Written as DNA, the CDR3 is TGTGCCAGCTGGACCGGGACTGCGCAGGGTAATGAGCAGTTCTTC.

The sample holds many counts of this clonotype. V gene TRBV3-1 combines with J gene TRBJ2-2; 7 nucleotides match TRBD2. Germline V gene sequence: CDR1 LGHDT, CDR2 YNNKEL (reference sequence). The CDR3 totals 16 residues. The junction had 14 bases not matched to a gene; V was cut back by 7 bases and J by 6 bases. CDR3 region: CASNLAGGSRAGELFF. The CDR3 nucleotides are TGTGCCAGCAACCTCGCTGGCGGGAGTCGAGCCGGGGAGCTGTTTTTT.

This clonotype was recorded at least ten times. The chain couples TRBV12-3 or TRBV12-4 to TRBJ2-5; 8 nucleotides agree with TRBD2. Trimming removed 5 bases from V and 2 bases from J; junction bases left unmatched: 7. This CDR3 comprises 15 residues. CDR3 sequence reads: CASSKAGEGQETQYF. The CDR3 DNA reads as TGTGCCAGCAGTAAAGCGGGAGAGGGACAAGAGACCCAGTACTTC.

There are many counts of this clonotype. The chain uses TRBV9 and TRBJ1-2; TRBD1 matches 7 bases. The CDR3 spans 14 residues. V lost 2 bases to trimming and J lost 3 bases; unmatched junction nucleotides: 4. CDR1 is SGDLS, CDR2 YYNGEE, per germline. The CDR3 region has the DNA TGTGCCAGCAGCGTTGGGACAGAGTACTATGGCTACACCTTC. It yields the protein CASSVGTEYYGYTF.

This clonotype was recorded at least ten times. V gene TRBV7-2 combines with J gene TRBJ1-2, with D hard to call. There are 15 residues in the CDR3. Trimming took off 5 bases at V and 4 bases at J, with 17 bases between the two ends. CDR1 SGHTA and CDR2 FQGNSA come from the germline V gene. CDR3 region: CASSPREGLVYGYTF. DNA for the CDR3: TGTGCCAGCAGCCCCCGCGAGGGCCTAGTCTATGGCTACACCTTC.

This clonotype was counted at least ten times. The chain recombines TRBV7-9 with TRBJ1-2; possible D gene TRBD1, 5 bases. The CDR3 runs to 13 residues. Trimming removed 3 bases at V and 4 bases at J, with 9 bases between. Germline CDR1 reads SEHNR; CDR2 reads FQNEAQ (reference sequence). This CDR3 is CASSFLDSYGYTF. As DNA, the CDR3 is TGTGCCAGCAGCTTCCTTGACAGCTATGGCTACACCTTC.

Ten or more counts support this clonotype. The V call is TRBV7-9, the J call TRBJ2-3, with TRBD2 matching over 12 bases. The ends lost 1 base at V and 0 bases at J; junction bases unmatched: 5. Germline V gene data show CDR1 as SEHNR and CDR2 as FQNEAQ (reference sequence). The CDR3 has 18 residues. CDR3 DNA: TGTGCCAGCAGCTTAGGGTCTGGACTAGCGGGGAGCACAGATACGCAGTATTTT. Protein product: CASSLGSGLAGSTDTQYF.